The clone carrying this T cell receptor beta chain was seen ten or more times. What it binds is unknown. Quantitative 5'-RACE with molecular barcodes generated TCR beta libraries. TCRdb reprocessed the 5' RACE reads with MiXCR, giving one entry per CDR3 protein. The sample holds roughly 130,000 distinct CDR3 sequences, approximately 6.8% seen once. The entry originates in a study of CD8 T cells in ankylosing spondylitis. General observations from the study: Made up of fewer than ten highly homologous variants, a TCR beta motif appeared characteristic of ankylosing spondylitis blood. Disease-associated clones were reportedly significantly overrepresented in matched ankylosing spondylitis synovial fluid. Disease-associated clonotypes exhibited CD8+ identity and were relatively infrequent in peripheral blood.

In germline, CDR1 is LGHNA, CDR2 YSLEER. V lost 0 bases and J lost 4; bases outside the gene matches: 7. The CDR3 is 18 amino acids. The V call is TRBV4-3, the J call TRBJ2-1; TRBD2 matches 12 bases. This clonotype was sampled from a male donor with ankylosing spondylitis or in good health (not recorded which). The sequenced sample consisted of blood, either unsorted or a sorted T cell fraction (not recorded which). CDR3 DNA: TGCGCCAGCAGCCAAGACTCCCCGGGACTAGCGGGTTACAATGAGCAGTTCTTC. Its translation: CASSQDSPGLAGYNEQFF.